Listed here are 32 T cell receptor beta chains from one sample, sequenced in a study of T cell responses to AZD1222 COVID-19 vaccine. This table comes from immunoSEQ multiplex PCR, and its TCRdb copy is limited to in-frame clones, with some not included. Among just over 80,000 clones listed, about 87% were seen once. The specimen comprised peripheral blood, sampled on day 0 of AZD1222 vaccination. These receptors were obtained from an adult in good health.

The genes are TRBV9 and TRBJ1-1, with 8 bases lining up with TRBD1. Trimming took 3 bases from V and 6 from J; bases not matched to a gene: 7. The CDR3 sequence is 14 residues long. Germline V CDR1 and CDR2: SGDLS, YYNGEE. The CDR3 coding sequence is TGTGCCAGCAGCGCCCTTCCACAGGGGGCTGAAGCTTTCTTT. This codes for CASSALPQGAEAFF.

This clone was seen a few times. The chain links TRBV4-3 to TRBJ1-2, with 9 bases matching TRBD1. CDR3 length: 15 amino acids. V shed 0 bases and J 7 bases; nucleotides not matched to a gene: 6. Looked up from germline, CDR1 is LGHNA and CDR2 is YSLEER. CDR3 bases: TGCGCCAGCAGCCAAGATCACAGGGGGCTCGGTGGCTACACCTTC. As protein: CASSQDHRGLGGYTF.

This chain uses TRBV30 with TRBJ1-5; no reliable D call. Trimming removed 2 bases at V and 0 bases at J, with 11 bases between. This CDR3 spans 15 amino acids. Germline V gene data show CDR1 as GTSNPN and CDR2 as SVGIG (reference sequence). The CDR3 DNA reads as TGTGCCTGGAGTTCTGGCCCCTATAGCAATCAGCCCCAGCATTTT. Translation: CAWSSGPYSNQPQHF.

The J gene is TRBJ2-7, the V gene TRBV5-1, with D perhaps matching TRBD2 (5 bases). V lost 0 bases and J 3 bases, leaving 10 bases between the germline ends. The CDR3 consists of 14 residues. The germline V gene has CDR1 SGHRS and CDR2 YFSETQ. DNA for the CDR3: TGCGCCAGCAGCTTGGGCGGGTGGGACTACGAGCAGTACTTC. Translating it yields CASSLGGWDYEQYF.

V is TRBV7-3 and J is TRBJ1-6; D might be TRBD1 (5 bases). V shed 4 bases and J shed 7 bases, with 14 bases lying between them. The CDR3 covers 15 residues. Per the germline V gene, CDR1 is SGHTA and CDR2 is FQGTGA. The CDR3 sequence: CASSSQTGQNSPLHF. The CDR3 DNA sequence: TGTGCCAGCAGCTCACAAACAGGACAAAATTCACCCCTCCACTTT.

Here the CDR3 DNA reads TGTGCCAGCAGCTCATCCGGGACTAGCGGCACCGGGGAGCTGTTTTTT. The encoded protein is CASSSSGTSGTGELFF. This sequence joins TRBV7-9 and TRBJ2-2; TRBD2 aligns across 11 bases. V dropped 4 bases and J dropped 4; count of bases not matched to a gene: 5. The length of the CDR3 is 16 residues. Germline CDR1 is SEHNR and CDR2 is FQNEAQ (reference sequence).

The rearrangement joins TRBV7-6 to TRBJ1-2; D unclear. Germline CDR1 reads SGHVS; CDR2 reads FNYEAQ. The CDR3 has 16 residues. Trimming removed 4 bases at V and 0 bases at J, with 15 bases between. The CDR3 DNA follows: TGTGCCAGCAGCTCCTACTCGACTGTGTCTAACTATGGCTACACCTTC. Translated, it gives CASSSYSTVSNYGYTF.

The V call is TRBV6-5, the J call TRBJ2-1; 11 positions match TRBD2. Germline loops: CDR1 MNHEY, CDR2 SVGAGI. The CDR3 runs 16 residues. The V and J ends lost 4 bases and 8 bases, in that order; junction bases with no gene match: 10. For the CDR3, the DNA is TGTGCCAGCAGTTCCGGGACTAGCGGATTTGTGGATGAGCAGTTCTTC. This sequence encodes CASSSGTSGFVDEQFF.

The V gene is TRBV4-3, the J gene TRBJ1-2; a possible D gene is TRBD1 (6 bases). This CDR3 region has 17 residues. The V and J ends lost 0 bases and 6 bases respectively, with 20 bases between them. Germline CDR1 reads LGHNA; CDR2 reads YSLEER. This CDR3 reads CASSQDMGTPPDDGYTF. CDR3 nucleotides: TGCGCCAGCAGCCAAGACATGGGGACACCACCAGATGATGGCTACACCTTC.

About this clone: Other nucleotide sequences from this sample produce the same CDR3. V is TRBV5-1 and J is TRBJ1-2; D may be TRBD1 (5 bases). There are 14 residues in the CDR3. The V and J ends lost 2 bases and 1 base respectively, with 9 bases between them. Germline CDR1 SGHRS, CDR2 YFSETQ. The CDR3 DNA reads as TGCGCCAGCAGCTTAGGGACGGGTAACTATGGCTACACCTTC. Amino acids: CASSLGTGNYGYTF.

The rearrangement uses TRBV3-1 (or the pseudogene TRBV3-2) and TRBJ2-3, with D unclear. Germline V lookup: CDR1 LGHDT, CDR2 YNNKEL (reference sequence). This CDR3 has 12 residues. Trimming stripped 4 bases from V and 2 bases from J, with 4 bases between. Here the CDR3 DNA reads TGTGCCAGCAGCCTTAACACAGATACGCAGTATTTT. This codes for CASSLNTDTQYF.

This clone has just one count. V is TRBV6-5 and J is TRBJ1-2, with 9 bases fitting TRBD1. The CDR3 covers 15 residues. Germline CDR1 and CDR2: MNHEY and SVGAGI. Unmatched junction bases numbered 7, after V lost 6 bases and J lost 2 bases. The CDR3, as DNA: TGTGCCAGCAGGCCGACAGGGGGTAAAAACTATGGCTACACCTTC. It encodes CASRPTGGKNYGYTF.

In regard to this clone: This same CDR3 is encoded by further DNA sequences in the sample. The rearrangement links TRBV28 to TRBJ1-2; TRBD1 might be the D (6 bases). Deletions cut 5 bases from V and 3 bases from J, with 10 bases between. Germline CDR1 reads MDHEN; CDR2 reads SYDVKM. The CDR3 covers 13 residues. CDR3 nucleotides: TGTGCCAGCAGTCCAACAGGGTACTATGGCTACACCTTC. Amino acid sequence: CASSPTGYYGYTF.

J is TRBJ1-1 and V is TRBV7-2; no clear D gene. Germline V gene sequence: CDR1 SGHTA, CDR2 FQGNSA. This CDR3 region has 14 residues. The V and J ends lost 2 bases and 7 bases respectively, with 14 bases between them. The CDR3 protein is CASSLSPAGNEAFF. CDR3 DNA: TGTGCCAGCAGCTTATCCCCGGCCGGGAATGAAGCTTTCTTT.

This chain links TRBV6-5 with TRBJ1-1, with 8 nucleotides matching TRBD1. CDR1 is MNHEY, CDR2 SVGAGI, per germline. V lost 7 bases, J lost 3 bases, and 4 bases stayed unmatched. CDR3 length: 13 amino acids. CDR3 nucleotide sequence: TGTGCCAGCAACGACAGGGGATACACTGAAGCTTTCTTT. As protein: CASNDRGYTEAFF.

The rearrangement links TRBV24-1 to TRBJ2-7; D not resolved. The germline V gene encodes CDR1 KGHDR and CDR2 SFDVKD. The CDR3 spans 12 residues. V lost 4 bases, J lost 7 bases, and 10 bases lay in between. CDR3 bases: TGTGCCACCAGTGACGGTACGTGGGAGCAGTACTTC. Its protein product is CATSDGTWEQYF.

V usage is TRBV10-3 and J usage is TRBJ1-2; no clear D gene. The V gene's germline CDR1 is ENHRY and CDR2 SYGVKD. This CDR3 has 15 amino acids. Trimming cost V 2 bases and J 0 bases, with 10 bases left between them. The CDR3 protein is CAISESVGANYGYTF. The CDR3 bases are TGTGCCATCAGTGAGAGCGTCGGAGCTAACTATGGCTACACCTTC.

The chain recombines TRBV6-2 or TRBV6-3 with TRBJ2-3; 13 bases map to TRBD2. Germline CDR1 and CDR2: MNHEY and SVGEGT. The J segment lost 5 bases and the V segment lost 2 bases, leaving 10 bases of the junction unmatched. The CDR3 is 18 residues long. The CDR3 is CASSYPPTSGGRKDTQYF. The CDR3 DNA reads TGTGCCAGCAGTTACCCTCCGACTAGCGGGGGGAGGAAAGATACGCAGTATTTT.

This chain connects TRBV6-2 or TRBV6-3 to TRBJ2-7, with TRBD2 identical over 8 bases. Germline values: CDR1 MNHEY, CDR2 SVGEGT. CDR3 size: 14 residues. Unmatched junction bases numbered 3, after V lost 5 bases and J lost 0 bases. CDR3 in DNA: TGTGCCAGCAGTGTAGCGGGGAGCTCCTACGAGCAGTACTTC. Translation: CASSVAGSSYEQYF.

This sequence joins TRBV5-1 and TRBJ1-6; 11 bases map to TRBD1. Germline V gene lookup returns CDR1 SGHRS and CDR2 YFSETQ. The CDR3 is 18 residues long. After removal of 2 bases from V and 1 base from J, the junction contained 5 bases not matched to a gene. The CDR3 DNA is TGCGCCAGCAGCTTATATGGACAGGGGGCTTCCTATAATTCACCCCTCCACTTT. Translation gives CASSLYGQGASYNSPLHF.

The chain couples TRBV7-9 to TRBJ1-1; weak D call: TRBD1 (6 bases). Trimming left V 0 bases short and J 8 bases short, with 7 bases between. The V gene's germline CDR1 is SEHNR and CDR2 FQNEAQ (reference sequence). The CDR3 has 12 amino acids. The CDR3 sequence is CASSLAGGEAFF. DNA of the CDR3: TGTGCCAGCAGCTTAGCAGGGGGAGAAGCTTTCTTT.

V and J are TRBV20-1 and TRBJ1-2, with a weak D call TRBD1 (6 bases). The V and J ends lost 7 bases and 6 bases respectively, with 12 bases between them. CDR3 length: 11 amino acids. Germline V gene sequence: CDR1 DFQATT, CDR2 SNEGSKA (reference sequence). CDR3 coding DNA: TGCAGTGGACGGGGGGCTCATGGCTACACCTTC. It encodes CSGRGAHGYTF.

The rearrangement joins TRBV7-8 to TRBJ1-2, with D maybe TRBD1 (5 bases). Germline V CDR1 and CDR2: SGHVS, FQNEAQ. The CDR3 runs to 14 residues. Trimming left V 5 bases short and J 4 bases short, with 14 bases between. CDR3 amino acids: CASSPRAASYGYTF. CDR3 DNA sequence: TGTGCCAGCAGCCCCAGGGCAGCAAGCTATGGCTACACCTTC.

The J gene is TRBJ1-2, the V gene TRBV24-1, with 8 bases lining up with TRBD1. The germline V gene has CDR1 KGHDR and CDR2 SFDVKD. After removal of 2 bases from V and 6 bases from J, the junction contained 4 bases not matched to a gene. The CDR3 is made up of 14 amino acids. The CDR3 bases are TGTGCCACCAGTGATTCGGGACAGGAGAATGGCTACACCTTC. It yields the protein CATSDSGQENGYTF.

This clone was picked up one time. This chain joins TRBV27 and TRBJ2-5; TRBD2 agrees at 9 bases. CDR3 length equals 14 residues. The trim removed 2 bases at V and 5 bases at J, leaving 3 bases unmatched. The germline V gene has CDR1 MNHEY and CDR2 SMNVEV (reference sequence). CDR3 bases: TGTGCCAGCAGTTTAGGGACTAGCTGGGAGACCCAGTACTTC. This encodes CASSLGTSWETQYF.

J is TRBJ2-2 and V is TRBV5-1; D is uncertain. Germline V gives CDR1 SGHRS, CDR2 YFSETQ. The CDR3 extends over 15 amino acids. V was pared by 3 bases and J by 0 bases, with 9 bases between. The CDR3, as DNA: TGCGCCAGCAGCTCATTGGCAGCGAACACCGGGGAGCTGTTTTTT. Its protein product is CASSSLAANTGELFF.

V is TRBV19 and J is TRBJ1-2; D call uncertain. Looked up from germline, CDR1 is LNHDA and CDR2 is SQIVND (reference sequence). The ends were cut back, 2 bases at V and 4 bases at J, with 11 bases in the middle. This CDR3 contains 14 residues. CDR3 in amino acids: CASSIREVSYGYTF. In nucleotides, the CDR3 is TGTGCCAGTAGTATACGGGAAGTTAGCTATGGCTACACCTTC.

This chain links TRBV12-3 or TRBV12-4 with TRBJ1-2; a weak D match, TRBD1 (5 bases). Trimming took 6 bases from V and 1 from J, leaving 9 bases between them. The CDR3 consists of 13 residues. The CDR3 DNA follows: TGTGCCAGCAGCGTCAGGGATAACTATGGCTACACCTTC. Encoded protein: CASSVRDNYGYTF.

The chain recombines TRBV30 with TRBJ1-5; 7 bases are shared with TRBD1. The trim removed 3 bases at V and 5 bases at J, leaving 7 bases unmatched. The length of the CDR3 is 14 residues. Germline loops: CDR1 GTSNPN, CDR2 SVGIG (reference sequence). CDR3 nucleotide sequence: TGTGCCTGGAGGGGAACAGGGGACTATCAGCCCCAGCATTTT. Residues: CAWRGTGDYQPQHF.

Here the CDR3 DNA reads TGTGCCAGCTCCCCGCGGGGGACTCGTTTTTCACCCCTCCACTTT. Its protein product is CASSPRGTRFSPLHF. This chain uses TRBV18 with TRBJ1-6; tentative D call: TRBD1 (5 bases). Germline CDR1 is KGHSH and CDR2 is LQKENI. V lost 6 bases and J lost 9, with 18 bases in between. The CDR3 runs 15 residues.

V and J are TRBV5-6 and TRBJ1-1, with TRBD1 as a possible D gene (6 bases). This CDR3 spans 13 amino acids. CDR1 SGHDT and CDR2 YYEEEE come from the germline V gene. Trimming removed 7 bases from V and 4 bases from J, with 14 bases in between. CDR3: CASRWGQGTEAFF. The CDR3 bases are TGTGCCAGCCGGTGGGGGCAGGGCACTGAAGCTTTCTTT.

This clone showed up just a few times. V is TRBV30 and J is TRBJ1-1, with 8 bases aligning to TRBD1. This CDR3 is built from 13 residues. With V trimmed by 2 bases and J by 11 bases, 10 bases remained unmatched. The germline V gene has CDR1 GTSNPN and CDR2 SVGIG (reference sequence). The CDR3 protein is CAWSRGDRMDAFF. In nucleotides, the CDR3 is TGTGCCTGGAGTAGAGGGGACAGGATGGATGCTTTCTTT.